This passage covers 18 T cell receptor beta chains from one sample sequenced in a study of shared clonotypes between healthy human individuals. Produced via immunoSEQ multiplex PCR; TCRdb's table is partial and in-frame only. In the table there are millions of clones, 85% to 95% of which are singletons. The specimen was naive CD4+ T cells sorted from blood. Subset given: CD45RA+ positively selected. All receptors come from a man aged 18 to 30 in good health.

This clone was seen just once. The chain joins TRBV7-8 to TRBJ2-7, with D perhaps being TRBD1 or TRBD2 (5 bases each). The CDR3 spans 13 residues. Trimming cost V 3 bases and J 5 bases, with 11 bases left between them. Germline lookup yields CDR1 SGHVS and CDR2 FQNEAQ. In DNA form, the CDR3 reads TGTGCCAGCAGCTTGAGGGGTTTGGACGAGCAGTACTTC. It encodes CASSLRGLDEQYF.

In DNA, the CDR3 is TGTGCCAGCAGCTTAGATCTAGGGAAGGGCACCGGGGAGCTGTTTTTT. This gives the protein CASSLDLGKGTGELFF. The chain joins TRBV11-2 to TRBJ2-2, with D hard to call. V was pared by 0 bases and J by 4 bases, with 12 bases between. The CDR3 loop spans 16 amino acids. From germline, CDR1 is SGHAT and CDR2 FQNNGV.

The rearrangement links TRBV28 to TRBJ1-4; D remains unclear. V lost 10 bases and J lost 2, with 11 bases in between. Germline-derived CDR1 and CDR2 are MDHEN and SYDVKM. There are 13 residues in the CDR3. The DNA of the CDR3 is TGTGCCACTAATTTCGGGACTAATGAAAAACTGTTTTTT. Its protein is CATNFGTNEKLFF.

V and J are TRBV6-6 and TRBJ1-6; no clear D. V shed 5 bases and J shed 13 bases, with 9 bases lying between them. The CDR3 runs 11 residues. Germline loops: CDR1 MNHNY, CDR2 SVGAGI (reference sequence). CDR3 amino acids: CASSNTEPLHF. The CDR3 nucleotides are TGTGCCAGCAGTAACACGGAGCCCCTCCACTTT.

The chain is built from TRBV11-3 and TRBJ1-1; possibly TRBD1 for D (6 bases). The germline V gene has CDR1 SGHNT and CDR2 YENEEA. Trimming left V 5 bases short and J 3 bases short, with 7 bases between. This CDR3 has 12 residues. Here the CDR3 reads CASSQGYTEAFF. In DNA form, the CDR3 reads TGTGCCAGCAGCCAGGGGTACACTGAAGCTTTCTTT.

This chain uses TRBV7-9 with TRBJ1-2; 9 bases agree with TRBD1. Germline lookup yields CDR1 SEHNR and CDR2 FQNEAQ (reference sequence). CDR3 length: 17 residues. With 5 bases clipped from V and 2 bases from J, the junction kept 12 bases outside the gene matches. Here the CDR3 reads CASSTERTGESNYGYTF. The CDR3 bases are TGTGCCAGCAGCACGGAACGGACAGGGGAGTCGAACTATGGCTACACCTTC.

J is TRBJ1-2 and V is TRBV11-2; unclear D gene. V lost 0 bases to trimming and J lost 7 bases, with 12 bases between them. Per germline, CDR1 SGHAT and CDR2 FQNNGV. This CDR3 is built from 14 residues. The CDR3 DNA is TGTGCCAGCAGCTTAGATCTGGGTGTCGGTGGCTACACCTTC. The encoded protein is CASSLDLGVGGYTF.

The CDR3 loop reads CASGEGLEKLFF. CDR3 coding DNA: TGTGCCAGCGGGGAAGGGCTGGAAAAACTGTTTTTT. The chain employs TRBV6-1 and TRBJ1-4; the D is unclear. Germline V lookup: CDR1 MNHNS, CDR2 SASEGT. This CDR3 comprises 12 residues. The ends were cut back, 8 bases at V and 8 bases at J, with 12 bases in the middle.

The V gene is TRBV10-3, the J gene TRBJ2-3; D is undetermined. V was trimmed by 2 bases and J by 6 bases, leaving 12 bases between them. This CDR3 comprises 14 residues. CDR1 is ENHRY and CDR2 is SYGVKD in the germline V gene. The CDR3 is CAISERQNTDTQYF. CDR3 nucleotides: TGTGCCATCAGTGAGCGCCAGAACACCGATACGCAGTATTTT.

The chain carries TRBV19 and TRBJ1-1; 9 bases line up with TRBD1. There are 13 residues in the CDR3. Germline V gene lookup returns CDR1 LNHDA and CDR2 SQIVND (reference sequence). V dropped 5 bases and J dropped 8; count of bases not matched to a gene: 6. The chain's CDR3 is CASSDRDRAEAFF. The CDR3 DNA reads TGTGCCAGTAGTGACCGGGACAGGGCCGAAGCTTTCTTT.

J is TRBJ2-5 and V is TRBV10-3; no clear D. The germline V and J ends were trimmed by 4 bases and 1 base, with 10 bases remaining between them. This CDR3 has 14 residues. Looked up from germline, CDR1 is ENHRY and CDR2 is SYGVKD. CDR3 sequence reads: CAISAAGIQETQYF. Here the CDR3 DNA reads TGTGCCATCAGTGCGGCCGGAATCCAAGAGACCCAGTACTTC.

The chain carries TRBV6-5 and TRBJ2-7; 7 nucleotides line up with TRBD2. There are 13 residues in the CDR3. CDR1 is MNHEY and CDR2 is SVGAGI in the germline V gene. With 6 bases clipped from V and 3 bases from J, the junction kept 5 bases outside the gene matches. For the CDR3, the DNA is TGTGCCAGCAGCCAGGGACTAAACTACGAGCAGTACTTC. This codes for CASSQGLNYEQYF.

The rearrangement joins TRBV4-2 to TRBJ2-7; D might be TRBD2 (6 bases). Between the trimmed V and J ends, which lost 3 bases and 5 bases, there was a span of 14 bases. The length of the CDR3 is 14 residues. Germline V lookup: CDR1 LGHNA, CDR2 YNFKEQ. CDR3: CASSHPVGGHEQYF. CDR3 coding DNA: TGTGCCAGCAGCCACCCCGTGGGGGGTCACGAGCAGTACTTC.

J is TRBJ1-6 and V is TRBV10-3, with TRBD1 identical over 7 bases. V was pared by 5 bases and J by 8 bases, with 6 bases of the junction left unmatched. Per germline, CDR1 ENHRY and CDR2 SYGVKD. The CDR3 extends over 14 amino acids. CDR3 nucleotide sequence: TGTGCCATCAGTCCTGACAGGGATGATTCACCCCTCCACTTT. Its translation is CAISPDRDDSPLHF.

The CDR3 sequence: CATSRDVPYEQYF. DNA of the CDR3: TGTGCCACCAGCAGAGATGTCCCCTACGAGCAGTACTTC. This chain joins TRBV15 and TRBJ2-7; D uncertain. Trimming removed 0 bases at V and 2 bases at J, with 5 bases between. This CDR3 has 13 residues. Germline V gene lookup returns CDR1 LNHNV and CDR2 YYDKDF (reference sequence).

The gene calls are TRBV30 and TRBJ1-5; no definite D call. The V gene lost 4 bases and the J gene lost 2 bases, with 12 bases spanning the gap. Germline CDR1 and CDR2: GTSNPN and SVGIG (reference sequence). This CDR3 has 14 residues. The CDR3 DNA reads TGTGCCTGGAATCCCGATGGAGGCAATCAGCCCCAGCATTTT. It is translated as CAWNPDGGNQPQHF.

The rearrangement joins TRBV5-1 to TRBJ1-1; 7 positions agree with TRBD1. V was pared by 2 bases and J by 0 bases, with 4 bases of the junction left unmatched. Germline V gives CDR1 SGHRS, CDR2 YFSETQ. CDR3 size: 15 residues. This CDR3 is CASSLQGSVNTEAFF. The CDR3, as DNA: TGCGCCAGCAGCTTACAGGGGTCGGTGAACACTGAAGCTTTCTTT.

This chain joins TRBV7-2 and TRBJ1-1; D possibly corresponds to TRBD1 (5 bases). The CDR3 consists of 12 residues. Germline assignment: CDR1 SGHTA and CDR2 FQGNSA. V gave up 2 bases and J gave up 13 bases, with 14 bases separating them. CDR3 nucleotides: TGTGCCAGCAGCTTATCAGGCAGGGTCGATTTCTTT. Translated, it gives CASSLSGRVDFF.